This passage covers 21 T cell receptor beta chains from one sample sequenced in a study of blood T cell repertoires in COVID-19 (dated by TCRdb to 2020 to 2022). The library was built by means of the immunoSEQ multiplex PCR assay. The clones in this table, taken by TCRdb from immuneACCESS, are in-frame only. Not every clone is retained; where verified, under half of the shortfall comes from an unresolved V gene, and the cause of the rest is unknown. This sample lists under 200,000 clones; roughly 90% were detected once. The leading ten clones occupy more than 6.5% of the sample. The sequencing input was PBMCs or T cells enriched from blood (not recorded which). These receptors were obtained from a woman aged 45-59 years who had recovered from COVID-19.

This clone was seen a single time. CDR3 sequence: CASSTPEAVLPGTDTQYF. In nucleotides, the CDR3 is TGTGCCAGCAGTACCCCCGAGGCAGTCTTACCGGGGACAGATACGCAGTATTTT. This chain uses TRBV6-2 or TRBV6-3 with TRBJ2-3, with D possibly matching TRBD2 (5 bases). Deletions cut 5 bases from V and 3 bases from J, with 24 bases between. There are 18 residues in the CDR3. Germline V gene data show CDR1 as MNHEY and CDR2 as SVGEGT.

The chain links TRBV6-6 to TRBJ1-2; D perhaps matches TRBD1 (5 bases). The germline V gene encodes CDR1 MNHNY and CDR2 SVGAGI (reference sequence). CDR3 size: 16 residues. V dropped 6 bases and J dropped 4 bases, with 21 bases sitting between them. CDR3 in amino acids: CASSHGEGRIAYGYTF. CDR3 DNA sequence: TGTGCCAGCAGCCACGGGGAGGGGAGGATTGCCTATGGCTACACCTTC.

This CDR3 is CAWGDGNYMNTEAFF. CDR3 bases: TGTGCCTGGGGGGACGGGAATTACATGAACACTGAAGCTTTCTTT. V gene TRBV30 combines with J gene TRBJ1-1; possible D gene TRBD1, 5 bases. Looked up from germline, CDR1 is GTSNPN and CDR2 is SVGIG (reference sequence). The CDR3 consists of 15 residues. The V gene lost 5 bases and the J gene lost 0 bases, with 16 bases spanning the gap.

V usage is TRBV3-1 (or the pseudogene TRBV3-2) and J usage is TRBJ1-1; TRBD1 matches 7 bases. Germline lookup yields CDR1 LGHDT and CDR2 YNNKEL (reference sequence). Trimming removed 6 bases from V and 4 bases from J; junction bases left unmatched: 8. This CDR3 contains 14 residues. Here the CDR3 reads CASRLQGSATEAFF. The CDR3 bases are TGTGCCAGCAGACTACAGGGGTCGGCCACTGAAGCTTTCTTT.

The V and J genes are TRBV7-2 and TRBJ2-2, with 13 bases matching TRBD2. The CDR3 has 16 amino acids. Germline assignment: CDR1 SGHTA and CDR2 FQGNSA. The V gene end was trimmed by 5 bases and the J gene end by 1 base; junction bases not matched to a gene: 1. In nucleotides, the CDR3 is TGTGCCAGCAGCACTAGCGGGGGGGTGAACACCGGGGAGCTGTTTTTT. This sequence encodes CASSTSGGVNTGELFF.

The J gene is TRBJ2-7, the V gene TRBV4-2; possibly TRBD1 for D (5 bases). V was cut by 0 bases and J by 2 bases, with 11 bases left in between. From germline, CDR1 is LGHNA and CDR2 YNFKEQ. CDR3 length: 15 amino acids. The CDR3 sequence: CASSQDWAGTYEQYF. The CDR3, as DNA: TGTGCCAGCAGCCAAGATTGGGCAGGGACCTACGAGCAGTACTTC.

The chain recombines TRBV5-1 with TRBJ2-3, with D possibly being TRBD1 (5 bases). Germline V lookup: CDR1 SGHRS, CDR2 YFSETQ. Trimming removed 1 base from V and 0 bases from J, with 12 bases in between. The CDR3 contains 16 residues. CDR3 in DNA: TGCGCCAGCAGCTTGTCAGGGAAGCCTAGCACAGATACGCAGTATTTT. It encodes CASSLSGKPSTDTQYF.

The chain uses TRBV29-1 and TRBJ2-1, with TRBD2 matching over 8 bases. V was clipped by 6 bases and J by 7 bases; unmatched bases: 2. CDR3 size: 11 residues. The germline CDR1 and CDR2 sequences are SQVTM and ANQGSEA. The CDR3 sequence: CSVREVNEQFF. For the CDR3, the DNA is TGCAGCGTGCGGGAGGTAAATGAGCAGTTCTTC.

V gene TRBV16 combines with J gene TRBJ1-3; D may be TRBD1 (5 bases). This CDR3 is 15 amino acids long. V was trimmed by 5 bases and J by 2 bases, leaving 13 bases between them. Germline CDR1 reads KGHSY; CDR2 reads FQNENV. The CDR3 region is CASSSQGSPGNTIYF. The DNA for the CDR3 is TGTGCCAGCAGCAGCCAGGGCTCCCCTGGAAACACCATATATTTT. The complete variable domain, with remaining parts taken from reference TRBV16 and TRBJ1-3, reads GEEVAQTPKHLVRGEGQKAKLYCAPIKGHSYVFWYQQVLKNEFKFLISFQNENVFDETGMPKERFSAKCLPNSPCSLEIQATKLEDSAVYFCASSSQGSPGNTIYFGEGSWLTVV.

This clone appeared many times. V gene TRBV9 combines with J gene TRBJ2-7; D is possibly TRBD2 (5 bases). The V end was cut by 0 bases, the J end by 1 base, with 8 bases between. CDR1 and CDR2 (germline): SGDLS, YYNGEE. CDR3 length: 14 residues. CDR3 in amino acids: CASSVGPGSYEQYF. The CDR3 DNA reads TGTGCCAGCAGCGTAGGGCCGGGGTCCTACGAGCAGTACTTC.

V and J are TRBV6-5 and TRBJ2-7; 9 nucleotides match TRBD2. The length of the CDR3 is 15 residues. J lost 3 bases, V lost 7 bases, and 10 bases had no gene match. The germline V gene encodes CDR1 MNHEY and CDR2 SVGAGI. DNA for the CDR3: TGTGCCAGCAAGAGGGGCGGGGGGGATATCTACGAGCAGTACTTC. It translates to CASKRGGGDIYEQYF.

The genes are TRBV5-1 and TRBJ1-1, with 8 bases that match TRBD1. The V gene end was trimmed by 4 bases and the J gene end by 3 bases; junction bases not matched to a gene: 8. CDR3 size: 15 residues. Germline CDR1 and CDR2: SGHRS and YFSETQ. This CDR3 is CASSDQGQGHTEAFF. The DNA of the CDR3 is TGCGCCAGCAGCGACCAAGGACAGGGCCACACTGAAGCTTTCTTT.

The chain combines TRBV5-4 with TRBJ2-7, with 7 bases matching TRBD1. The CDR3 runs to 14 residues. The V segment lost 0 bases and the J segment 4 bases; nucleotides outside the gene matches: 4. The germline V gene encodes CDR1 SGHNT and CDR2 YYREEE (reference sequence). This CDR3 reads CASSLEGASYEQYF. The CDR3 region has the DNA TGTGCCAGCAGCTTGGAGGGGGCGTCGTACGAGCAGTACTTC.

The chain is built from TRBV19 and TRBJ1-4, with unresolved D. Germline V gives CDR1 LNHDA, CDR2 SQIVND (reference sequence). This CDR3 spans 14 amino acids. Deletions cut 6 bases from V and 4 bases from J, with 12 bases between. The CDR3 loop is CASRSEARNEKLFF. The CDR3 bases are TGTGCCAGTAGATCGGAGGCCCGTAATGAAAAACTGTTTTTT.

The V gene is TRBV7-2, the J gene TRBJ2-5, with TRBD2 matching over 10 bases. V was pared by 2 bases and J by 4 bases, with 7 bases of the junction left unmatched. Germline lookup yields CDR1 SGHTA and CDR2 FQGNSA. The CDR3 contains 16 residues. The CDR3 region has the DNA TGTGCCAGCAGCTTAACAGCGGGGGGGCTACTAGAGACCCAGTACTTC. It translates to CASSLTAGGLLETQYF.

V gene TRBV5-4 combines with J gene TRBJ1-4; the match to TRBD1 covers 8 bases. The V gene's germline CDR1 is SGHNT and CDR2 YYREEE (reference sequence). The CDR3 runs 16 residues. V was clipped by 5 bases and J by 2 bases; unmatched bases: 8. The CDR3 loop reads CASSWRTGSTNEKLFF. CDR3 nucleotides: TGTGCCAGCAGTTGGAGGACAGGGAGTACTAATGAAAAACTGTTTTTT.

The chain is built from TRBV27 and TRBJ1-5, with D unclear. Germline CDR1 is MNHEY and CDR2 is SMNVEV (reference sequence). The CDR3 spans 15 residues. V was cut by 6 bases and J by 0 bases, with 12 bases left in between. This chain's CDR3 is CASRSRPVSNQPQHF. CDR3 sequence (DNA): TGTGCCAGCAGGTCCCGTCCCGTTAGCAATCAGCCCCAGCATTTT.

This rearrangement joins TRBV9 to TRBJ1-1; weak D call: TRBD1 (5 bases). Trimming stripped 3 bases from V and 0 bases from J, with 9 bases between. CDR3 size: 14 residues. The germline V gene encodes CDR1 SGDLS and CDR2 YYNGEE. CDR3 coding DNA: TGTGCCAGCAGCGCCGGACACTTGAACACTGAAGCTTTCTTT. This translates into CASSAGHLNTEAFF.

V usage is TRBV23-1 and J usage is TRBJ2-1, with 13 nucleotides matching TRBD2. TRBV23-1 is an ORF for which the function is uncertain. CDR3 size: 17 residues. V shed 3 bases, J shed 4 bases, and the junction held 6 bases outside the gene matches. CDR3 amino acids: CASSHLGLAGVYNEQFF. The CDR3 nucleotides are TGCGCCAGCAGTCACCTCGGACTAGCGGGGGTTTACAATGAGCAGTTCTTC.

V usage is TRBV12-3 or TRBV12-4 and J usage is TRBJ1-2; D is undetermined. The CDR3 sequence is 13 residues long. V lost 5 bases and J 4 bases, leaving 11 bases between the germline ends. CDR3 in DNA: TGTGCCAGCAGTCCTGCGGAGTCCTATGGCTACACCTTC. Translated, it gives CASSPAESYGYTF.

The J gene is TRBJ2-7, the V gene TRBV14; D unclear. The CDR3 consists of 13 residues. Trimming shortened V by 4 bases and J by 0 bases, and 7 bases separated the two germline ends. The germline CDR1 and CDR2 sequences are SGHDN and FVKESK. The CDR3 loop reads CASSPGSSYEQYF. DNA of the CDR3: TGTGCCAGCAGCCCCGGGTCCTCCTACGAGCAGTACTTC. Using reference TRBV14 and TRBJ2-7 for the parts outside the CDR3, the full variable domain is EAGVTQFPSHSVIEKGQTVTLRCDPISGHDNLYWYRRVMGKEIKFLLHFVKESKQDESGMPNNRFLAERTGGTYSTLKVQPAELEDSGVYFCASSPGSSYEQYFGPGTRLTVT.